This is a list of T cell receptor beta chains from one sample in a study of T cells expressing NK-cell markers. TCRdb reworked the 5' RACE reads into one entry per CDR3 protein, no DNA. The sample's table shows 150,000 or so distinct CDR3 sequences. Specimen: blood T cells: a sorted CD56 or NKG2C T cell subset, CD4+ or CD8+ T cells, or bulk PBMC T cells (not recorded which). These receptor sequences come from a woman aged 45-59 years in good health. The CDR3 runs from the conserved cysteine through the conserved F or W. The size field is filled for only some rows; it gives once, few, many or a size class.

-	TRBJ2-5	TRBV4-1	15	CASSTLLTSTETQYF
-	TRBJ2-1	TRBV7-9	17	CASSLALQTQGPDEQFF
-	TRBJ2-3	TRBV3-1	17	CASSQDLLSSATDTQYF
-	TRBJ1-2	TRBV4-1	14	CASSQRTGTGGYTF
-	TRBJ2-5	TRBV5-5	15	CASSLGAGEGETQYF
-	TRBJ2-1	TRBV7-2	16	CASSLDHSGLYNEQFF
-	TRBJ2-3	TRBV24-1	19	CATSDLGSKLAGVADTQYF
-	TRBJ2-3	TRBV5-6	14	CASSWTTSTDTQYF
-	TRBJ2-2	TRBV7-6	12	CASSFVPGELFF
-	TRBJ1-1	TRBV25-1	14	CASSEYGLNTEAFF
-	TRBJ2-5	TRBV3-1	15	CASSPRALRGETQYF
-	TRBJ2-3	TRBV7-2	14	CASSLGIKADTQYF
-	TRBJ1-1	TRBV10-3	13	CASRQGTGTEAFF
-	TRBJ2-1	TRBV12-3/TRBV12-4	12	CASSTGLAGEFF
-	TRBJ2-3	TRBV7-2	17	CASSLRESGRGTDTQYF
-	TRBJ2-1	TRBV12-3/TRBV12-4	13	CASSLTAGAEQFF
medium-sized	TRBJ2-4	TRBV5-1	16	CASSTQGLGAKNIQYF
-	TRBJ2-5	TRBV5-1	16	CASSSMQGGPGETQYF
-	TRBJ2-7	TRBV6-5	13	CASQGTTTYEQYF
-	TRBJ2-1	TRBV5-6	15	CASRPQVSSYNEQFF
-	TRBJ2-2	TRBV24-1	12	CATSDTFGELFF
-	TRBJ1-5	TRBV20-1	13	CSARLRGGQPQHF
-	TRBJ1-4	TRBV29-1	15	CSVLPRQSLGEKLFF
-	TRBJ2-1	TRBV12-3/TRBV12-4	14	CASTSGGGRNEQFF